This T cell receptor beta chain was observed in a study of T cell repertoires in cytomegalovirus infection. With respect to this clonotype: Its antigen remains unknown.

This CDR3 is built from 15 residues. Germline trimming cut 3 bases from V and 6 bases from J; bases unmatched to any gene: 8. CDR1 is MNHEY and CDR2 is SMNVEV in the germline V gene (reference sequence). MiXCR, run by TCRdb on the reads, gives a single entry per CDR3 protein. Of 75,000 to 95,000 distinct CDR3 sequences detected, about half appear once; the ten largest clones hold more than 80%. V gene TRBV27 combines with J gene TRBJ2-1; TRBD2 aligns across 7 bases. The sequences come from CD8+ T cells from cultured PBMCs, collected from culture after CMV antigen stimulation. The receptor comes from a human donor in good health (CMV status not recorded). Some clones in this sample may be carry-over from other donors' samples. The CDR3 reads CASSLIGRSSNEQFF. As DNA, the CDR3 is TGTGCCAGCAGTTTGATCGGGAGGAGTAGCAATGAGCAGTTCTTC.